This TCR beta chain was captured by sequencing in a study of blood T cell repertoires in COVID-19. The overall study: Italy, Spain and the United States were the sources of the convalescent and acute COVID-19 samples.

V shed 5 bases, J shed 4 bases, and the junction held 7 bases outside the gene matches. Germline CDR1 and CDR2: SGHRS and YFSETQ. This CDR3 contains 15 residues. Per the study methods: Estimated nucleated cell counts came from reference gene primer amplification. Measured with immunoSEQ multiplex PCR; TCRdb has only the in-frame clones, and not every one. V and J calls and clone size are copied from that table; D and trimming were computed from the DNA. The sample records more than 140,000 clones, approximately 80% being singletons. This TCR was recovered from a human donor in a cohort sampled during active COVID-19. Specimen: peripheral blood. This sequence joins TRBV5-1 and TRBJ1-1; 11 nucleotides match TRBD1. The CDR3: CASRRDRGSGTEAFF. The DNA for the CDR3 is TGCGCCAGCAGAAGGGACAGGGGGTCGGGCACTGAAGCTTTCTTT.